These 7 T cell receptor beta chains originate from one sample sequenced in a study of blood T cell repertoires in COVID-19. Clones were sequenced by immunoSEQ multiplex PCR, and TCRdb holds only the in-frame ones, with some missing. The table includes over 250,000 clones, around 90% detected once. Sequenced material: PBMCs or T cells enriched from blood (not recorded which). The receptors come from a man in his sixties who had recovered from COVID-19.

V usage is TRBV30 and J usage is TRBJ1-4; 7 positions match TRBD1. The CDR3 is made up of 15 amino acids. Germline V gene lookup returns CDR1 GTSNPN and CDR2 SVGIG (reference sequence). Losses at the gene ends were 7 bases for V and 0 bases for J; bases not matched to a gene: 8. CDR3: CASRDRQTTNEKLFF. In DNA form, the CDR3 reads TGTGCCTCAAGGGACAGACAAACAACTAATGAAAAACTGTTTTTT. The whole variable domain, filled in from reference TRBV30 and TRBJ1-4, reads SQTIHQWPATLVQPVGSPLSLECTVEGTSNPNLYWYRQAAGRGLQLLFYSVGIGQISSEVPQNLSASRPQDRQFILSSKKLLLSDSGFYLCASRDRQTTNEKLFFGSGTQLSVL.

The V gene is TRBV7-6, the J gene TRBJ2-3, with D possibly matching TRBD1 (6 bases). From germline, CDR1 is SGHVS and CDR2 FNYEAQ. The CDR3 sequence is 13 residues long. Trimming stripped 5 bases from V and 2 bases from J, with 8 bases between. Written as DNA, the CDR3 is TGTGCCAGCAGCACAGGGAACACAGATACGCAGTATTTT. Translation gives CASSTGNTDTQYF. The complete variable domain, with remaining parts taken from reference TRBV7-6 and TRBJ2-3, reads GAGVSQSPRYKVTKRGQDVALRCDPISGHVSLYWYRQALGQGPEFLTYFNYEAQQDKSGLPNDRFSAERPEGSISTLTIQRTEQRDSAMYRCASSTGNTDTQYFGPGTRLTVL.

The CDR3 spells CASSSQGYGYTF. The CDR3 DNA reads TGCGCCAGCAGCTCCCAGGGCTATGGCTACACCTTC. The chain recombines TRBV5-1 with TRBJ1-2, with a weak D call TRBD1 (5 bases). The V end lost 3 bases, the J end lost 4 bases, and 7 bases lay between the germline ends. CDR3 length: 12 amino acids. Germline values: CDR1 SGHRS, CDR2 YFSETQ.

In its sample, this clone was seen once. This sequence joins TRBV6-2 or TRBV6-3 and TRBJ2-1; the match to TRBD1 covers 8 bases. CDR3 length equals 15 residues. J lost 6 bases, V lost 5 bases, and 9 bases had no gene match. CDR1 MNHEY and CDR2 SVGEGT come from the germline V gene. CDR3 residues: CASSLRDRTFNEQFF. CDR3 sequence (DNA): TGTGCCAGCAGTCTCCGGGACAGGACTTTCAATGAGCAGTTCTTC.

The CDR3 protein is CASSEQGYLEQFF. CDR3 nucleotide sequence: TGCGCCAGCAGCGAACAGGGTTATCTTGAGCAGTTCTTC. The rearrangement joins TRBV5-1 to TRBJ2-1, with D perhaps TRBD1 (6 bases). From germline, CDR1 is SGHRS and CDR2 YFSETQ. V lost 4 bases and J 9 bases, leaving 14 bases between the germline ends. CDR3 length: 13 amino acids.

CDR3 nucleotides: TGTGCCAGCAGCAACCGGGACAGGGTTAGCGGGGAGCTGTTTTTT. Encoded protein: CASSNRDRVSGELFF. V gene TRBV7-2 combines with J gene TRBJ2-2; 9 bases match TRBD1. Trimming cost V 5 bases and J 7 bases; bases outside gene matches: 8. In germline, CDR1 is SGHTA, CDR2 FQGNSA. This CDR3 region has 15 residues.

DNA of the CDR3: TGTGCCAGCAGCGTAGTGTACTACACTGAAGCTTTCTTT. Protein: CASSVVYYTEAFF. The V call is TRBV9, the J call TRBJ1-1, with no clear D. With 0 bases removed from V and 3 bases from J, the gap between germline ends came to 6 bases. CDR3 size: 13 residues. Looked up from germline, CDR1 is SGDLS and CDR2 is YYNGEE.